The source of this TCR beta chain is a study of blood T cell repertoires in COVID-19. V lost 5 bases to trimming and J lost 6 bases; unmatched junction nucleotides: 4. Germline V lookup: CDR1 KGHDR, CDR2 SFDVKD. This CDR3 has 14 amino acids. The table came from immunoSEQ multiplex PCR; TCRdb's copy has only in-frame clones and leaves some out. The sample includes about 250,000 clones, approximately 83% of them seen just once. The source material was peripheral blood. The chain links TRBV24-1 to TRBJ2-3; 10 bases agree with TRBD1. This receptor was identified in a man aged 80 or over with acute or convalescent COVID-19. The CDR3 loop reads CATSVGQGTDTQYF. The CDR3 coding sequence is TGTGCCACCAGTGTGGGACAGGGGACTGATACGCAGTATTTT.